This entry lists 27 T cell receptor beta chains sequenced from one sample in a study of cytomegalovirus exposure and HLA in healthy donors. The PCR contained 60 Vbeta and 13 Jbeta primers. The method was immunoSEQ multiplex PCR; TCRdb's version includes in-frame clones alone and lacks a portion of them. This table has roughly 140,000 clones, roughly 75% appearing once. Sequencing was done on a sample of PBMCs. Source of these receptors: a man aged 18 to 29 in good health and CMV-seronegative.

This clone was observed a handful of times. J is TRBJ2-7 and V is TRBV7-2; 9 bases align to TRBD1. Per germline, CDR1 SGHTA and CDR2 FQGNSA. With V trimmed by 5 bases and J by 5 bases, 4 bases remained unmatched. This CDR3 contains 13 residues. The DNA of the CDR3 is TGTGCCAGCAGCGGGGGACAGGGAAACGAGCAGTACTTC. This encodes CASSGGQGNEQYF.

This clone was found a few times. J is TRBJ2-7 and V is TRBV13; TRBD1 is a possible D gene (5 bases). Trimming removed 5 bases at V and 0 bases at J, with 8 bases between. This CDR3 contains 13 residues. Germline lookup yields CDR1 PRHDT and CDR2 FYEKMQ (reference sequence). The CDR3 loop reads CASSPQGSYEQYF. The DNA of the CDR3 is TGTGCCAGCAGCCCCCAGGGCTCCTACGAGCAGTACTTC.

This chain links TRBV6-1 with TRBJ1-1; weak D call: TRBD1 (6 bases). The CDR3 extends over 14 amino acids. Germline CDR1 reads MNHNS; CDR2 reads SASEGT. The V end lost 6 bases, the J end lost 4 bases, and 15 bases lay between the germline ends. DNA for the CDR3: TGTGCCAGCAGCCCACAGGGATTCATCACTGAAGCTTTCTTT. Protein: CASSPQGFITEAFF.

The CDR3 nucleotides read TGTGCCAGCAGCCAAGGACAGTCTCGGAGCTCCTATAATTCACCCCTCCACTTT. As protein: CASSQGQSRSSYNSPLHF. V gene TRBV27 combines with J gene TRBJ1-6, with TRBD1 as a possible D gene (6 bases). V was trimmed by 6 bases and J by 0 bases, leaving 18 bases between them. The CDR3 contains 18 residues. Looked up from germline, CDR1 is MNHEY and CDR2 is SMNVEV (reference sequence).

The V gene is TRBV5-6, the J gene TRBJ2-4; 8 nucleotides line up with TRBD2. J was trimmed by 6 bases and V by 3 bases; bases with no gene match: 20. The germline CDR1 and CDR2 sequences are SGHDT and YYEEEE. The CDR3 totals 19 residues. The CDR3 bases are TGTGCCAGCAGCTCTTGGTGGCGGGTAGCGGGACACGGGGGAAACATTCAGTACTTC. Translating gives CASSSWWRVAGHGGNIQYF.

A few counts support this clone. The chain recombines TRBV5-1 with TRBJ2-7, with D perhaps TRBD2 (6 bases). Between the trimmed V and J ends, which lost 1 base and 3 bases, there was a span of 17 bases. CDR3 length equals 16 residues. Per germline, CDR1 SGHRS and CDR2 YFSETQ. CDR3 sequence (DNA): TGCGCCAGCAGCTTGCTTCGAGATGGAGGGGACTACGAGCAGTACTTC. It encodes CASSLLRDGGDYEQYF.

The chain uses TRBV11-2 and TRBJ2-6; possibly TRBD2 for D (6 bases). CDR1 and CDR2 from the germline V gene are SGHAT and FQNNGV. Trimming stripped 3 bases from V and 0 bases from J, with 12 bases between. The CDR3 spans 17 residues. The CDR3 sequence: CASSFGGFPSGANVLTF. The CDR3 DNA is TGTGCCAGCAGCTTTGGAGGGTTCCCCTCTGGGGCCAACGTCCTGACTTTC.

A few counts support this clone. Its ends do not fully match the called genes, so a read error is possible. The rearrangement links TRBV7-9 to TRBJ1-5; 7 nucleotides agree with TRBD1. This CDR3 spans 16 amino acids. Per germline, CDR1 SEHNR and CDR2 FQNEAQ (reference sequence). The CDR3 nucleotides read TGTTCCAGCAGCTTATGGAGACAGGGCTTGGCTCAGCCCCAGCATTTT. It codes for CSSSLWRQGLAQPQHF.

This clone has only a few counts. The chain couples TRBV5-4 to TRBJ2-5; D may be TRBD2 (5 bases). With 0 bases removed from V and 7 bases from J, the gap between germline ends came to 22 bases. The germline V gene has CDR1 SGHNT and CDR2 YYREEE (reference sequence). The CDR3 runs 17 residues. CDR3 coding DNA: TGTGCCAGCAGCTTGGCCATCGGGCGGACTGGGAGCGGGACCCAGTACTTC. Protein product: CASSLAIGRTGSGTQYF.

CDR3 loop: CASRGTMNTGELFF. The CDR3 DNA is TGCGCCAGCCGGGGGACGATGAACACCGGGGAGCTGTTTTTT. The rearrangement joins TRBV10-2 to TRBJ2-2; D may be TRBD2 (6 bases). CDR3 size: 14 residues. Germline V gene data show CDR1 as WSHSY and CDR2 as SAAADI. V was trimmed by 8 bases and J by 1 base, leaving 11 bases between them.

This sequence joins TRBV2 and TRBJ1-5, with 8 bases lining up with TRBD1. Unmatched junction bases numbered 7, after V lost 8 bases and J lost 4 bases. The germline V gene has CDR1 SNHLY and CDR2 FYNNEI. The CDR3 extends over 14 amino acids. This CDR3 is CASAARTGNQPQHF. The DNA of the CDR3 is TGTGCCAGCGCGGCTAGGACAGGGAATCAGCCCCAGCATTTT.

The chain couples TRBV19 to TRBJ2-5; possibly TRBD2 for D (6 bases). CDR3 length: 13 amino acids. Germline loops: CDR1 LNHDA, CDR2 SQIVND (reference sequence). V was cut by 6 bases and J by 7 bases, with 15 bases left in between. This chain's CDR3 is CASRGGGDRTQYF. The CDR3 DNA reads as TGTGCCAGTAGGGGTGGCGGGGATCGGACCCAGTACTTC.

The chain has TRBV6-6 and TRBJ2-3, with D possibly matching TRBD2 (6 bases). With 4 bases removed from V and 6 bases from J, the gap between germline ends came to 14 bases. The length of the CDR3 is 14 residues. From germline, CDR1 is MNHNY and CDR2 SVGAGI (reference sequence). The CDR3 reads CASSSRGLKDTQYF. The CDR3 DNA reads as TGTGCCAGCAGTTCGCGGGGCCTTAAGGATACGCAGTATTTT.

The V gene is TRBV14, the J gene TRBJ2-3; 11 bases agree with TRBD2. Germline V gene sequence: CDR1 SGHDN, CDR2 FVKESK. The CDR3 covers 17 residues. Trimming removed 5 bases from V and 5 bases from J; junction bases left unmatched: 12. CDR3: CASSTNLAGGPGDTQYF. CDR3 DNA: TGTGCCAGCAGCACTAACTTAGCGGGAGGGCCAGGAGATACGCAGTATTTT.

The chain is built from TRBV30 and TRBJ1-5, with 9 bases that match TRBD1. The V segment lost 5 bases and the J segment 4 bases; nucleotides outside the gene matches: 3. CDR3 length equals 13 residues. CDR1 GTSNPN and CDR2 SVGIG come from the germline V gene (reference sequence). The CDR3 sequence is CAWGGTGNQPQHF. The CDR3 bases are TGTGCCTGGGGGGGGACAGGGAATCAGCCCCAGCATTTT.

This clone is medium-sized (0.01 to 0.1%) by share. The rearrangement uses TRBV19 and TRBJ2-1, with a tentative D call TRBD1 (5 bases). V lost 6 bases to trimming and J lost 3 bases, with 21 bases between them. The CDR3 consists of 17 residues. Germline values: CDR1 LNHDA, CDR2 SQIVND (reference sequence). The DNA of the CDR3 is TGTGCCAGTAGATCTGTCCCCCTGACAGAACGCTACAATGAGCAGTTCTTC. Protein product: CASRSVPLTERYNEQFF.

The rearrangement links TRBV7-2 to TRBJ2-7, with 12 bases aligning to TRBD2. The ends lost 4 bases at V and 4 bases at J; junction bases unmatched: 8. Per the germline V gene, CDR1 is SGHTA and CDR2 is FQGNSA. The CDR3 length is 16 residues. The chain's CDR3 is CASSSTSGSGLYEQYF. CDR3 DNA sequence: TGTGCCAGCAGCTCGACTAGCGGGAGCGGTTTGTACGAGCAGTACTTC.

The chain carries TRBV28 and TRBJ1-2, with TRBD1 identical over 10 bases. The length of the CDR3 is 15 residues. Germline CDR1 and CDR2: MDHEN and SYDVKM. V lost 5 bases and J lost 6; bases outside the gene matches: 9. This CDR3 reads CASSSSGTGVNGYTF. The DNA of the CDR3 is TGTGCCAGCAGTAGCTCCGGGACAGGGGTTAATGGCTACACCTTC.

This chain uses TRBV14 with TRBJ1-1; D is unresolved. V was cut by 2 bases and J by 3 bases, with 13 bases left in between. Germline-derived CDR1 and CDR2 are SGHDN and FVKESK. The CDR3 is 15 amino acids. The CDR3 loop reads CASSQNYGGYTEAFF. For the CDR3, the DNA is TGTGCCAGCAGCCAAAACTATGGCGGGTACACTGAAGCTTTCTTT.

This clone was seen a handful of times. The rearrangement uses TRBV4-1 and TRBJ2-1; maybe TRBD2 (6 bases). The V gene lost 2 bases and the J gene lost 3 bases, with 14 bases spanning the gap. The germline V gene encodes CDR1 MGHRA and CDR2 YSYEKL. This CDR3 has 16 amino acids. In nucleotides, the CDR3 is TGCGCCAGCAGCCAATCACCTACCGGGAGCTACAATGAGCAGTTCTTC. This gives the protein CASSQSPTGSYNEQFF.

DNA for the CDR3: TGTGCCAGCAGACCGAGCGGGAGCCGGGTGGAGACCCAGTACTTC. This codes for CASRPSGSRVETQYF. The chain carries TRBV28 and TRBJ2-5, with TRBD2 matching 8 bases. Trimming removed 6 bases from V and 5 bases from J; junction bases left unmatched: 11. Per the germline V gene, CDR1 is MDHEN and CDR2 is SYDVKM. The CDR3 is 15 amino acids.

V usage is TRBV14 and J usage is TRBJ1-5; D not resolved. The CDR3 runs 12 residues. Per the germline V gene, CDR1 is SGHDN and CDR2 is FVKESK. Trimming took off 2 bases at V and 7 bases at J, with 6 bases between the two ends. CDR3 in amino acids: CASSQRGQPQHF. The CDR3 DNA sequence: TGTGCCAGCAGCCAAAGAGGGCAGCCCCAGCATTTT.

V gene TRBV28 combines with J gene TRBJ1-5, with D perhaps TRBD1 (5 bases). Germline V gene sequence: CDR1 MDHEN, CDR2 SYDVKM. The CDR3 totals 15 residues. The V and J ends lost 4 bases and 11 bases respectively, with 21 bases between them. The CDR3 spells CASSWRSLGVRTQHF. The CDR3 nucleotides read TGTGCCAGCAGTTGGCGGTCCTTAGGGGTCAGGACCCAGCATTTT.

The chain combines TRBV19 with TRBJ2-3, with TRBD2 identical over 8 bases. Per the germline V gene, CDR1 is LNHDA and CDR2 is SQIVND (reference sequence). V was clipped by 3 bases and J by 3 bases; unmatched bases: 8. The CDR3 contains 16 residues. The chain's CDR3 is CASSMALGRETDTQYF. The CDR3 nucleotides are TGTGCCAGTAGTATGGCCCTCGGGAGGGAAACAGATACGCAGTATTTT.

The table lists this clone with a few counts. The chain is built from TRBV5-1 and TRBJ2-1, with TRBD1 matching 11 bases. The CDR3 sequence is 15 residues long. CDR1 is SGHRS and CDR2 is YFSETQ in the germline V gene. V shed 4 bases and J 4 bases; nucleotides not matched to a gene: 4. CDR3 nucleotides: TGCGCCAGCAGCATAGGACAGGGGGCTTACAATGAGCAGTTCTTC. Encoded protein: CASSIGQGAYNEQFF.

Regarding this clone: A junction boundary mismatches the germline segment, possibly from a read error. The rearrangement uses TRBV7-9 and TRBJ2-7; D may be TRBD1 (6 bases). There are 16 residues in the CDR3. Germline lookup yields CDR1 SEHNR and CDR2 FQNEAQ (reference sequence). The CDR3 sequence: CSSTLPPGQGSDEQYF. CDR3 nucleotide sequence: TGTTCCAGCACTCTCCCGCCGGGGCAGGGGAGTGACGAGCAGTACTTC.

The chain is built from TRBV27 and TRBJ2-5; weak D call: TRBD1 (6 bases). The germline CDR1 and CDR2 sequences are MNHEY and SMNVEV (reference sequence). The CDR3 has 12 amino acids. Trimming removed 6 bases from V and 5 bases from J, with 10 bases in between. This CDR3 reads CASRTGRETQYF. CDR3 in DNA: TGTGCCAGCAGGACAGGTCGGGAGACCCAGTACTTC.